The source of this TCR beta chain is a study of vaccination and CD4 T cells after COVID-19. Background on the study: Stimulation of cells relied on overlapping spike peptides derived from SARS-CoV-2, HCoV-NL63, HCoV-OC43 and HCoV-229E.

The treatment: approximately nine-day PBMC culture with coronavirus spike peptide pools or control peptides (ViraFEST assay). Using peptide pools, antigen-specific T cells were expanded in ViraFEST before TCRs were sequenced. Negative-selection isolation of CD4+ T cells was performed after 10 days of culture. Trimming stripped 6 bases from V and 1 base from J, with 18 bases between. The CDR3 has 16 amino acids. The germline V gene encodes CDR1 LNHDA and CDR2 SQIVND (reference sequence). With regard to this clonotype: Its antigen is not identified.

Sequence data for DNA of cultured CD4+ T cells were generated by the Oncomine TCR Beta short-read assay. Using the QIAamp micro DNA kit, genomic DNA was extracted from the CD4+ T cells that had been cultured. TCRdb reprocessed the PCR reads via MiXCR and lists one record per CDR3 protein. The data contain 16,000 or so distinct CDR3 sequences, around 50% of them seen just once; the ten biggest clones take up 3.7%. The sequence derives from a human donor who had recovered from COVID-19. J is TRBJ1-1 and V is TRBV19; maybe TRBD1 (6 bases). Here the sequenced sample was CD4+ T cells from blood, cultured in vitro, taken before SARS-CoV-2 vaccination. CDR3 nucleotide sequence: TGTGCCAGTAGCCCCCCACCACAGGGAACGAACACTGAAGCTTTCTTT. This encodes CASSPPPQGTNTEAFF.